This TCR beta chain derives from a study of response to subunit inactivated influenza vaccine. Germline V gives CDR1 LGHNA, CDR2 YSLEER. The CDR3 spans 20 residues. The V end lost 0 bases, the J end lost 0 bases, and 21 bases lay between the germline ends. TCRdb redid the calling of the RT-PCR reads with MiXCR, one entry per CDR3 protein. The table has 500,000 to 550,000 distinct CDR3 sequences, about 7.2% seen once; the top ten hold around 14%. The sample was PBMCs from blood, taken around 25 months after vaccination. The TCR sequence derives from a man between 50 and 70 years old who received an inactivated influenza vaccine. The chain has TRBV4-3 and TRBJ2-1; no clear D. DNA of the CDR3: TGCGCCAGCAGCCAAGAATACGGACCAGCCTACACGAGCTCCTACAATGAGCAGTTCTTC. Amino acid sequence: CASSQEYGPAYTSSYNEQFF.